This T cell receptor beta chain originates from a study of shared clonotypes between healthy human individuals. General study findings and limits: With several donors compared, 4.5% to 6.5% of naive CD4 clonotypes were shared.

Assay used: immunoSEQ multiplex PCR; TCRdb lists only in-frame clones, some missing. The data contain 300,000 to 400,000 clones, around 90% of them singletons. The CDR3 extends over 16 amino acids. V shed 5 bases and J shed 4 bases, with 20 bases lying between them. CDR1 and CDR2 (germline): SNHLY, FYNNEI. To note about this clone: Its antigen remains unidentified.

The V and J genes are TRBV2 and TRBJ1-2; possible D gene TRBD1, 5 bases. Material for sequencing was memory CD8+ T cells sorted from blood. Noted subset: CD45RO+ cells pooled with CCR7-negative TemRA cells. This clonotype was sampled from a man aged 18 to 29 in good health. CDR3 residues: CASSWGSGYRRYGYTF. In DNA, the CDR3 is TGTGCCAGCAGTTGGGGGTCGGGATACAGACGCTATGGCTACACCTTC.